This passage covers 28 T cell receptor beta chains from one sample sequenced in a study of blood T cells in healthy people across ages. A second PCR of 7 to 11 cycles used a sample-barcoded 5' primer and a J-beta primer mix. TCRdb itself ran the 5' RACE reads through MiXCR, one entry per CDR3 protein. The data hold hundreds of thousands of distinct CDR3 sequences, with roughly 50% observed a single time. Material: blood. Every receptor here comes from a man in his fifties or sixties in good health.

This clonotype was observed at least ten times. The V gene is TRBV5-1, the J gene TRBJ2-3, with TRBD1 matching 10 bases. The V and J ends lost 4 bases and 1 base, in that order; junction bases with no gene match: 3. This CDR3 has 15 residues. Germline V gene data show CDR1 as SGHRS and CDR2 as YFSETQ. The CDR3 reads CASSGGQGGTDTQYF. CDR3 nucleotides: TGCGCCAGCAGCGGCGGACAGGGGGGCACAGATACGCAGTATTTT.

The CDR3 DNA reads TGTGCCACCGACGACACGTTAAGGAGGGGGTACAATGAGCAGTTCTTC. Translation: CATDDTLRRGYNEQFF. This chain links TRBV15 with TRBJ2-1; tentatively, D is TRBD1 or TRBD2 (6 bases each). The CDR3 has 16 amino acids. The germline V and J ends were trimmed by 8 bases and 4 bases, with 21 bases remaining between them. Germline CDR1 and CDR2: LNHNV and YYDKDF (reference sequence).

The genes are TRBV6-5 and TRBJ1-6, with D uncertain. CDR3 length: 15 amino acids. V was trimmed by 1 base and J by 6 bases, leaving 10 bases between them. Looked up from germline, CDR1 is MNHEY and CDR2 is SVGAGI. CDR3 amino acids: CASSYWGTGNSPLHF. The CDR3 coding sequence is TGTGCCAGCAGTTACTGGGGTACCGGTAATTCACCCCTCCACTTT.

This chain uses TRBV5-1 with TRBJ1-1; no firm D call. This CDR3 has 14 amino acids. V dropped 2 bases and J dropped 2 bases, with 10 bases sitting between them. The germline V gene has CDR1 SGHRS and CDR2 YFSETQ. The CDR3 bases are TGCGCCAGCAGCTTTCAGGTGGCTAACACTGAAGCTTTCTTT. Protein sequence: CASSFQVANTEAFF.

The chain recombines TRBV12-3 or TRBV12-4 with TRBJ2-4; D possibly matches TRBD1 or TRBD2 (6 bases each). Trimming stripped 0 bases from V and 6 bases from J, with 9 bases between. The CDR3 is 14 residues long. The CDR3: CASSLAGGINIQYF. For the CDR3, the DNA is TGTGCCAGCAGTTTAGCAGGGGGGATAAACATTCAGTACTTC.

The sample holds one count of this clonotype. This chain connects TRBV6-4 to TRBJ2-3, with 10 positions matching TRBD1. This CDR3 contains 15 residues. V was clipped by 0 bases and J by 6 bases; unmatched bases: 3. CDR1 is MRHNA and CDR2 is SNTAGT in the germline V gene. The CDR3 DNA reads TGTGCCAGCAGTGACTCGAGGACAGGGGGGGATACGCAGTATTTT. Translation gives CASSDSRTGGDTQYF.

This chain uses TRBV7-2 with TRBJ2-5; TRBD1 is a possible D gene (5 bases). Per the germline V gene, CDR1 is SGHTA and CDR2 is FQGNSA. The CDR3 contains 13 residues. V was trimmed by 3 bases and J by 11 bases, leaving 16 bases between them. The CDR3 sequence is CASSFGQTQGQYF. As DNA, the CDR3 is TGTGCCAGCAGCTTCGGGCAGACCCAGGGACAGTACTTC.

This clonotype appeared a few times. V and J are TRBV7-2 and TRBJ2-5; D not certain. The CDR3 sequence is 13 residues long. V dropped 5 bases and J dropped 1 base, with 8 bases sitting between them. The germline V gene has CDR1 SGHTA and CDR2 FQGNSA. The CDR3 sequence: CASSRIVQETQYF. As DNA, the CDR3 is TGTGCCAGCAGCAGGATCGTCCAAGAGACCCAGTACTTC.

The V and J genes are TRBV18 and TRBJ2-1, with D perhaps matching TRBD1 (5 bases). The V gene's germline CDR1 is KGHSH and CDR2 LQKENI. The CDR3 has 13 residues. Trimming removed 4 bases at V and 9 bases at J, with 13 bases between. The CDR3 protein is CASSRGLESEQFF. The CDR3 bases are TGTGCCAGCTCACGGGGCCTGGAGAGTGAGCAGTTCTTC. The full variable domain, with the rest looked up from reference TRBV18 and TRBJ2-1, is NAGVMQNPRHLVRRRGQEARLRCSPMKGHSHVYWYRQLPEEGLKFMVYLQKENIIDESGMPKERFSAEFPKEGPSILRIQQVVRGDSAAYFCASSRGLESEQFFGPGTRLTVL.

V and J are TRBV18 and TRBJ2-5; 7 nucleotides match TRBD1. The J segment lost 5 bases and the V segment lost 0 bases, leaving 6 bases of the junction unmatched. The germline gives CDR1 KGHSH, CDR2 LQKENI. The CDR3 totals 15 residues. In DNA form, the CDR3 reads TGTGCCAGCTCACCACCACAGGGGTCGGGGGAGACCCAGTACTTC. Translation: CASSPPQGSGETQYF.

The J gene is TRBJ2-5, the V gene TRBV20-1; 7 bases are shared with TRBD1. The DNA end is more similar to TRBJ2-7, so the J call may be wrong. Looked up from germline, CDR1 is DFQATT and CDR2 is SNEGSKA (reference sequence). This CDR3 has 13 residues. The CDR3 loop reads CSARRQGGDEQYF. In DNA form, the CDR3 reads TGCAGTGCTAGGCGACAGGGCGGCGACGAGCAGTACTTC.

This clonotype came up a few times. The chain couples TRBV5-1 to TRBJ1-2, with D perhaps matching TRBD1 (6 bases). The CDR3 contains 14 residues. Deletions cut 4 bases from V and 0 bases from J, with 10 bases between. Germline values: CDR1 SGHRS, CDR2 YFSETQ. The CDR3 loop reads CASSRDTTNYGYTF. The CDR3 DNA is TGCGCCAGCAGCCGGGACACCACTAACTATGGCTACACCTTC.

V and J are TRBV12-3 or TRBV12-4 and TRBJ1-4; D call uncertain. The V gene lost 3 bases and the J gene lost 7 bases, with 12 bases spanning the gap. This CDR3 region has 14 residues. CDR3 residues: CASSLAPLTEKLFF. The CDR3 nucleotides read TGTGCCAGCAGTTTGGCGCCGTTGACTGAAAAACTGTTTTTT.

The chain is built from TRBV4-1 and TRBJ1-6, with a weak D call TRBD1 (5 bases). Looked up from germline, CDR1 is MGHRA and CDR2 is YSYEKL. Trimming pared 0 bases from V and 10 bases from J, leaving 13 bases between. The CDR3 loop spans 15 amino acids. CDR3 bases: TGCGCCAGCAGCCAAGATCCGGGACTGCTATCACCCCTCCACTTT. As protein: CASSQDPGLLSPLHF.

The chain has TRBV2 and TRBJ2-7; no clear D gene. Trimming pared 8 bases from V and 4 bases from J, leaving 12 bases between. Looked up from germline, CDR1 is SNHLY and CDR2 is FYNNEI. CDR3 length: 12 residues. The CDR3 sequence is CASGGVGYEQYF. The CDR3 nucleotides are TGTGCCAGCGGCGGAGTGGGTTACGAGCAGTACTTC.

About this clonotype itself: A much more abundant neighbour one base away suggests this may be a read error. V is TRBV28 and J is TRBJ1-4; D not certain. There are 17 residues in the CDR3. The germline V gene has CDR1 MDHEN and CDR2 SYDVKM. Trimming removed 3 bases from V and 0 bases from J, with 14 bases in between. The CDR3 DNA follows: TGTGCCAGCAGTTTCATTGGTGTGCAGGCAACTAATGAAAAACTGTTTTTT. It yields the protein CASSFIGVQATNEKLFF.

This rearrangement joins TRBV27 to TRBJ1-2; D might be TRBD1 (5 bases). There are 13 residues in the CDR3. Germline assignment: CDR1 MNHEY and CDR2 SMNVEV (reference sequence). Deletions cut 8 bases from V and 2 bases from J, with 12 bases between. The CDR3 coding sequence is TGTGCCAGCCACCCCGGGGGAAACTATGGCTACACCTTC. Protein: CASHPGGNYGYTF.

The chain uses TRBV3-1 and TRBJ2-1; D gene ambiguous. From germline, CDR1 is LGHDT and CDR2 YNNKEL (reference sequence). This CDR3 is built from 15 residues. V was pared by 1 base and J by 2 bases, with 9 bases between. Here the CDR3 reads CASSQVAGPYNEQFF. CDR3 in DNA: TGTGCCAGCAGCCAAGTAGCCGGACCCTACAATGAGCAGTTCTTC.

The chain has TRBV10-3 and TRBJ1-2; TRBD1 might be the D (6 bases). Looked up from germline, CDR1 is ENHRY and CDR2 is SYGVKD. Trimming took 10 bases from V and 1 from J, leaving 13 bases between them. CDR3 length equals 13 residues. The CDR3, as DNA: TGTGCCACCGCAGGACAGCATAACTATGGCTACACCTTC. Protein sequence: CATAGQHNYGYTF.

The chain joins TRBV29-1 to TRBJ2-2; 10 bases line up with TRBD2. Per germline, CDR1 SQVTM and CDR2 ANQGSEA. The CDR3 has 15 residues. Trimming cost V 6 bases and J 5 bases; bases outside gene matches: 9. CDR3: CSVGIAGGPTGELFF. The CDR3 DNA is TGCAGCGTAGGGATAGCGGGGGGCCCTACCGGGGAGCTGTTTTTT.

V and J are TRBV5-1 and TRBJ2-1, with 9 nucleotides matching TRBD1. CDR1 and CDR2 from the germline V gene are SGHRS and YFSETQ. This CDR3 region has 14 residues. The V segment lost 2 bases and the J segment 7 bases; nucleotides outside the gene matches: 4. In DNA form, the CDR3 reads TGCGCCAGCAGCTTCCAGGGACAGGGAAATGAGCAGTTCTTC. Its protein is CASSFQGQGNEQFF.

This clonotype was picked up one time. The chain uses TRBV6-1 and TRBJ1-5; a weak D match, TRBD1 (6 bases). CDR1 is MNHNS, CDR2 SASEGT, per germline. V was trimmed by 6 bases and J by 5 bases, leaving 14 bases between them. This CDR3 is 14 amino acids long. This chain's CDR3 is CASRTGLGDQPQHF. The CDR3 bases are TGTGCCAGCAGAACAGGGCTGGGGGATCAGCCCCAGCATTTT.

The chain joins TRBV10-3 to TRBJ2-3; 7 positions agree with TRBD2. The CDR3 loop spans 15 amino acids. Germline V CDR1 and CDR2: ENHRY, SYGVKD. After removal of 6 bases from V and 2 bases from J, the junction contained 8 bases not matched to a gene. CDR3 nucleotide sequence: TGTGCCATCAGAGAGGCTAGCGGACACACAGATACGCAGTATTTT. It specifies CAIREASGHTDTQYF.

V gene TRBV12-3 or TRBV12-4 combines with J gene TRBJ2-3; D remains unclear. V was pared by 6 bases and J by 3 bases, with 7 bases between. The CDR3 has 12 amino acids. The CDR3 reads CASRFRTDTQYF. The CDR3 DNA reads TGTGCCAGCAGATTCCGGACAGATACGCAGTATTTT.

The CDR3 region has the DNA TGTGCCAGCTCACCGGCAAGTTTGGAGACCCAGTACTTC. Encoded protein: CASSPASLETQYF. V usage is TRBV18 and J usage is TRBJ2-4; no clear D gene. The DNA end lines up better with TRBJ2-5; the J call may be wrong. The CDR3 sequence is 13 residues long. Germline CDR1 and CDR2: KGHSH and LQKENI.

This chain uses TRBV7-8 with TRBJ2-1, with a possible D match to TRBD1 (6 bases). The germline V gene has CDR1 SGHVS and CDR2 FQNEAQ. Deletions cut 2 bases from V and 2 bases from J, with 16 bases between. This CDR3 comprises 17 residues. The CDR3 is CASSLRGRGGPYNEQFF. Here the CDR3 DNA reads TGTGCCAGCAGCTTAAGAGGCCGAGGGGGTCCCTACAATGAGCAGTTCTTC.

This clonotype was counted only a few times. The chain uses TRBV9 and TRBJ2-1, with D possibly matching TRBD1 (6 bases). The CDR3 has 16 amino acids. Germline CDR1 and CDR2: SGDLS and YYNGEE. Between the trimmed V and J ends, which lost 3 bases and 2 bases, there was a span of 15 bases. The CDR3 region is CASSEGDKGPYNEQFF. The CDR3 DNA follows: TGTGCCAGCAGCGAAGGGGACAAGGGGCCCTACAATGAGCAGTTCTTC.

The chain links TRBV7-2 to TRBJ2-7; D is perhaps TRBD2 (5 bases). Germline V gene data show CDR1 as SGHTA and CDR2 as FQGNSA. This CDR3 contains 16 residues. Trimming removed 2 bases at V and 4 bases at J, with 18 bases between. CDR3 DNA: TGTGCCAGCAGCTTATACGGGGAAAGCGCGACTTACGAGCAGTACTTC. Its translation: CASSLYGESATYEQYF.